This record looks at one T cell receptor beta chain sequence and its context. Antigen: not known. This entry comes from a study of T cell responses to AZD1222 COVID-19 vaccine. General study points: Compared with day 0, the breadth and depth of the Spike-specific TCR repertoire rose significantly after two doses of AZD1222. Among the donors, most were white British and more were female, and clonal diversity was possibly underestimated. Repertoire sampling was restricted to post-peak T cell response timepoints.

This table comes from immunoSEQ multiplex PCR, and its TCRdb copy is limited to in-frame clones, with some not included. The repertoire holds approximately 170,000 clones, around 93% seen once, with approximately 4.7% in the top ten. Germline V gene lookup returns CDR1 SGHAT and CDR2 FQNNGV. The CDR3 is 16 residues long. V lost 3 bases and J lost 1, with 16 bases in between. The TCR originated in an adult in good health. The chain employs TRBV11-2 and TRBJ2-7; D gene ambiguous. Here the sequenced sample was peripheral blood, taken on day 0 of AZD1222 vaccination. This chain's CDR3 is CASSFFLGGVSYEQYF. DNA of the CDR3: TGTGCCAGCAGCTTCTTCCTCGGTGGGGTTTCCTACGAGCAGTACTTC.